This T cell receptor (beta chain) was observed in a study of cytomegalovirus exposure and HLA in healthy donors. Findings and limits, study-wide: The productive fraction for most TCR beta V segments was about 87% or about 30% in an earlier analysis. After further analysis at a later stage, 16,951 TCR beta sequences were associated with HLA alleles at 0.05 false discovery rate. When a later analysis was performed, an Asian-associated ancestry cluster reportedly had fewer N-insertions than the approximately 680-donor mean. Some V segments, TRBV6-2 and TRBV6-3 among them, were indistinguishable and were therefore excluded.

This CDR3 has 14 residues. V shed 6 bases and J 2 bases; nucleotides not matched to a gene: 4. Looked up from germline, CDR1 is SNHLY and CDR2 is FYNNEI. Details on this clone: Its antigen is currently unknown.

Primers for the PCR totalled 60 Vbeta and 13 Jbeta. Sequenced by immunoSEQ multiplex PCR; TCRdb stores in-frame clones only, minus some. The repertoire holds about 180,000 clones, with about 81% as singletons. The TCR was taken from a man aged 35-49 years in good health and CMV-seronegative. This chain joins TRBV2 and TRBJ2-7; 10 positions match TRBD2. The specimen was PBMCs. The DNA for the CDR3 is TGTGCCAGCAGAGACCTAGCGGGAGCCTACGAGCAGTACTTC. Its translation is CASRDLAGAYEQYF.